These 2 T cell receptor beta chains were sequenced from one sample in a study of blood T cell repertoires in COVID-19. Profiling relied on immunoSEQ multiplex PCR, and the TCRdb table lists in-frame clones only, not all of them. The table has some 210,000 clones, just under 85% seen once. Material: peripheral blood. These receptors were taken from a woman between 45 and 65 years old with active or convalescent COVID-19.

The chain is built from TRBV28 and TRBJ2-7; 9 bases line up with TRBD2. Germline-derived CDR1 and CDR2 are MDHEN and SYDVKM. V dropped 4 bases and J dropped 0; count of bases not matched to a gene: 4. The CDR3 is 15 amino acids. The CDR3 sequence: CASSSKREVSYEQYF. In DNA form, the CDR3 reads TGTGCCAGCAGTTCGAAGCGGGAGGTCTCCTACGAGCAGTACTTC.

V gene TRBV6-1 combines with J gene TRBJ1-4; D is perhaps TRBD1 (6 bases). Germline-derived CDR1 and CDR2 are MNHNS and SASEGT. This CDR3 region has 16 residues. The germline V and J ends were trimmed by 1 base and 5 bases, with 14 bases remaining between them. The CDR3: CASSEGAGALNEKLFF. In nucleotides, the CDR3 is TGTGCCAGCAGTGAAGGGGCGGGGGCCCTAAATGAAAAACTGTTTTTT.